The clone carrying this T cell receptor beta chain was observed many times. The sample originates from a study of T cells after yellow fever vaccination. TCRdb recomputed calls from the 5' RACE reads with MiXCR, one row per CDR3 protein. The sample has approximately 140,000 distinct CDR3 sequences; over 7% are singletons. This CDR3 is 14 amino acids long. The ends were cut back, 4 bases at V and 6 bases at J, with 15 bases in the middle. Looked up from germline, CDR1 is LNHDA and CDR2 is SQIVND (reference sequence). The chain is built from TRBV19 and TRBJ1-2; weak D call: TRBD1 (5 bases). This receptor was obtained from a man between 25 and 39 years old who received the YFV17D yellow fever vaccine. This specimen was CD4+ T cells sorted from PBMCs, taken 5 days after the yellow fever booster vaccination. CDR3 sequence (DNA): TGTGCCAGTAGTACTTCCGACAGATTAAATGGCTACACCTTC. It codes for CASSTSDRLNGYTF.